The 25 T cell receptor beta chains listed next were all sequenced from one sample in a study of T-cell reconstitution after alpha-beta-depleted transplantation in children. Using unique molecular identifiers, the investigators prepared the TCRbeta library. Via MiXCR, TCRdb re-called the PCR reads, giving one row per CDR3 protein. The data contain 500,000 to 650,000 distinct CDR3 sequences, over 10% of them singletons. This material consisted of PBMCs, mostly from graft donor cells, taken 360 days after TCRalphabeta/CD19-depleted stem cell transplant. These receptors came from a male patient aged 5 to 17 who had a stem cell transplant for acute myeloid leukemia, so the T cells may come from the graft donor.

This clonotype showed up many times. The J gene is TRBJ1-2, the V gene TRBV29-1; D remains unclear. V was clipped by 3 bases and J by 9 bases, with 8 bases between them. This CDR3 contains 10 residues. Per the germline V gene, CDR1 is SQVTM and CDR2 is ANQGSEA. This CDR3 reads CSVEGISYTF. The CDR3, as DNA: TGCAGCGTTGAGGGGATAAGCTACACCTTC.

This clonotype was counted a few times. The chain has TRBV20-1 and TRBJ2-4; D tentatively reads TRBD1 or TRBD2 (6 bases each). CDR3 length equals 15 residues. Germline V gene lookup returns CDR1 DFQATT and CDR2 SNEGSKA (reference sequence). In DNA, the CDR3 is TGCAGCCACCGGGGGCAGCTACTAGCCAAAAACATTCAGTACTTC. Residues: CSHRGQLLAKNIQYF.

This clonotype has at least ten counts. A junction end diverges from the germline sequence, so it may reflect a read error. CDR3 coding DNA: TGTGCCAGCAGCTTAGAGGTCAGCTACGAGCAGTACTTC. Translating it yields CASSLEVSYEQYF. The chain has TRBV12-3 or TRBV12-4 and TRBJ2-7; unclear D gene. The CDR3 contains 13 residues.

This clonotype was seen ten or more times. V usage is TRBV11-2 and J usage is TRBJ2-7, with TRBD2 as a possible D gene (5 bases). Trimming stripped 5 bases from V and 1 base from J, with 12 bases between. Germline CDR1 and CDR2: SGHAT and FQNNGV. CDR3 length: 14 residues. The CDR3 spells CASSPGGLSYEQYF. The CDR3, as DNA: TGTGCCAGCAGCCCCGGCGGGCTGTCCTACGAGCAGTACTTC.

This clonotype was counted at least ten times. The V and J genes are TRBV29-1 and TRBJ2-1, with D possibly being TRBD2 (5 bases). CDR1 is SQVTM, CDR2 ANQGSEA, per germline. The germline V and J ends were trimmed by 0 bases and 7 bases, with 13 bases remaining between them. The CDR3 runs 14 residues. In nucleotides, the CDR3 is TGCAGCGTTGAAGATCCGTCTAGCTGGAATGAGCAGTTCTTC. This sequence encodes CSVEDPSSWNEQFF.

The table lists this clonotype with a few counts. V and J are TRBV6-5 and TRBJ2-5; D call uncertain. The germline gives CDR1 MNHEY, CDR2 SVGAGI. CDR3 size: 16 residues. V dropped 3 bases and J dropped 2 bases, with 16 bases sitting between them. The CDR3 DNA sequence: TGTGCCAGCAGTTATTCCGCGACGGACCCGCAAGAGACCCAGTACTTC. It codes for CASSYSATDPQETQYF.

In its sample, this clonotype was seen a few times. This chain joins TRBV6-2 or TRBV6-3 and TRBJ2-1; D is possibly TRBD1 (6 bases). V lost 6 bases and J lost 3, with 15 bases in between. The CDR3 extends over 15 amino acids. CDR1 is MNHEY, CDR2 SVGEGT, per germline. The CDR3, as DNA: TGTGCCAGCAGCCCGGACAGTGGCTACTACAATGAGCAGTTCTTC. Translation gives CASSPDSGYYNEQFF.

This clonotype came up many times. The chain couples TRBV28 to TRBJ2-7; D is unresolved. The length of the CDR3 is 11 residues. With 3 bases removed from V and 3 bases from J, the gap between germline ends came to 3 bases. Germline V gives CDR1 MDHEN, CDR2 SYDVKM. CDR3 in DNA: TGTGCCAGCAGTTTTTACTACGAGCAGTACTTC. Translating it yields CASSFYYEQYF.

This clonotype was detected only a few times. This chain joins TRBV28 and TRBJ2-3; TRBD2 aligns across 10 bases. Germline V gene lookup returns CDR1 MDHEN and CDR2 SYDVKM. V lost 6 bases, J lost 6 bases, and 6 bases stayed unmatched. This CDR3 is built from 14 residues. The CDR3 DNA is TGTGCCAGCAGCTCTGGACTAGCGGAGGATACGCAGTATTTT. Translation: CASSSGLAEDTQYF.

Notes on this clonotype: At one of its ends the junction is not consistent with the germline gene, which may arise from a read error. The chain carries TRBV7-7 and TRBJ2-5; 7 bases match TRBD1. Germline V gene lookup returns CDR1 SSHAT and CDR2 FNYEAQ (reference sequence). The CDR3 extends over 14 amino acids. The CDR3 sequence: CASSPTGTQETQYF. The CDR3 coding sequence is TGTGCTAGCAGCCCGACAGGGACCCAAGAGACCCAGTACTTC.

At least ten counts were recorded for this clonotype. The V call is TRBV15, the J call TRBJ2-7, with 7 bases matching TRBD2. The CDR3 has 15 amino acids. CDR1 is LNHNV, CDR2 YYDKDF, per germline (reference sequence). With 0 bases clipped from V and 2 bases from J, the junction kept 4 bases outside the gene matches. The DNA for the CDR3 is TGTGCCACCAGCAGAGAGGGCGGGAGTCCCTACGAGCAGTACTTC. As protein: CATSREGGSPYEQYF.

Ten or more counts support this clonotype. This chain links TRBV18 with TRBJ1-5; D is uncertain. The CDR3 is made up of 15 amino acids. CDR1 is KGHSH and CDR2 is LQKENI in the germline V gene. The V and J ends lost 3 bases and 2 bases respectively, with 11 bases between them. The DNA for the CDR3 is TGTGCCAGCTCACCTCGCCGGGGAGGCAATCAGCCCCAGCATTTT. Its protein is CASSPRRGGNQPQHF.

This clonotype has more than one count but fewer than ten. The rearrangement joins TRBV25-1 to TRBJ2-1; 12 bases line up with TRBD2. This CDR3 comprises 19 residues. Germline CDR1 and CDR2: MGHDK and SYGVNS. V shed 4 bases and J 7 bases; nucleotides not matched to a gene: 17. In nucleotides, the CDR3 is TGTGCCAGCAGTGGTACCGGGACATTGACTAGCGGGAGACTTAATGAGCAGTTCTTC. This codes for CASSGTGTLTSGRLNEQFF.

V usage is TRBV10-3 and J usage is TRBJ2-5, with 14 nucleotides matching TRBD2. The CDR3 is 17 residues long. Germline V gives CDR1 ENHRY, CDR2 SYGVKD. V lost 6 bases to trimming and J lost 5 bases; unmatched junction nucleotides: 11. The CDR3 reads CAIRLGLAGATRETQYF. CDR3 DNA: TGTGCCATCAGGTTGGGACTAGCGGGAGCCACCCGGGAGACCCAGTACTTC.

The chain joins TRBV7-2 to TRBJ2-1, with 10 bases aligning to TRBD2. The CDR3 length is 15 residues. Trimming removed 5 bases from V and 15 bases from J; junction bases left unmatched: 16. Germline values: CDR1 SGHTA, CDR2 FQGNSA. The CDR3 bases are TGTGCCAGCAGCCCCCGAGGGGGAGCGGGAGGGTTGGCGTTCTTC. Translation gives CASSPRGGAGGLAFF.

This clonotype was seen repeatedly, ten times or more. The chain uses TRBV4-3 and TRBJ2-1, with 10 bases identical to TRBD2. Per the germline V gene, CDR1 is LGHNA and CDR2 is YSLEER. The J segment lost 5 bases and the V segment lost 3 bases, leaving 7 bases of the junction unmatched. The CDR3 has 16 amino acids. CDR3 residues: CASSHFGTSVDNEQFF. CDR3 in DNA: TGCGCCAGCAGCCATTTCGGGACTAGCGTTGACAATGAGCAGTTCTTC.

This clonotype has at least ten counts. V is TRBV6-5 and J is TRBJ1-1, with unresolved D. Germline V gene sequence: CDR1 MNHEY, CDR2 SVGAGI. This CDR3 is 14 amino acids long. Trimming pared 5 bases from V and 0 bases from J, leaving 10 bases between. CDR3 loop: CASSPPRLNTEAFF. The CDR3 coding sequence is TGTGCCAGCAGTCCGCCGAGGTTGAACACTGAAGCTTTCTTT.

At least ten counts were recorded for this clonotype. Here the CDR3 reads CASSFGGLADSYEQYF. CDR3 bases: TGTGCCAGCAGTTTTGGTGGGCTAGCGGACTCCTACGAGCAGTACTTC. The genes are TRBV12-3 or TRBV12-4 and TRBJ2-7; 7 nucleotides match TRBD2. The CDR3 is 16 amino acids. With 3 bases clipped from V and 0 bases from J, the junction kept 8 bases outside the gene matches.

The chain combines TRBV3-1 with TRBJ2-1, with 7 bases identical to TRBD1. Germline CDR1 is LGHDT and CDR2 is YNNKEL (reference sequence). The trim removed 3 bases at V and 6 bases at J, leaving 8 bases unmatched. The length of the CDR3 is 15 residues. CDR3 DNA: TGTGCCAGCAGCCACGAAACAACAGGGGTCAATGAGCAGTTCTTC. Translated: CASSHETTGVNEQFF.

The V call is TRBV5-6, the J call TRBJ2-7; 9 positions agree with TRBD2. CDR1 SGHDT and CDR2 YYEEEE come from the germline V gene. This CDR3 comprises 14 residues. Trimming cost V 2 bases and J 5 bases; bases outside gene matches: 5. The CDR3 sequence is CASSFPGLANEQYF. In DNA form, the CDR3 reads TGTGCCAGCAGCTTTCCGGGACTAGCAAACGAGCAGTACTTC.

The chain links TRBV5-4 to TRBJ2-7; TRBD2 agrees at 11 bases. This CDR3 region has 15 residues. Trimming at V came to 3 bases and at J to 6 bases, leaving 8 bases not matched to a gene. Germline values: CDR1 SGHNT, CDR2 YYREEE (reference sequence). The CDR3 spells CASSSGTSGFIEQYF. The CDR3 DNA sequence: TGTGCCAGCAGCTCCGGGACTAGCGGCTTTATCGAGCAGTACTTC.

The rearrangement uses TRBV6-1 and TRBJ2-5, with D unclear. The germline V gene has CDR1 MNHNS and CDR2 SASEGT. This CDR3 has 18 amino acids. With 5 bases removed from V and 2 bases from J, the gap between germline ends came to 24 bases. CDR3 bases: TGTGCCAGCAGTAGAAACTACCCCAGGAGCCCGCTACAAGAGACCCAGTACTTC. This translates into CASSRNYPRSPLQETQYF.

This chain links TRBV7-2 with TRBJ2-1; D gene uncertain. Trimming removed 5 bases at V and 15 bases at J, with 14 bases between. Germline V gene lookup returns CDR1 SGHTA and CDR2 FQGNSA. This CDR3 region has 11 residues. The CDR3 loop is CASSPRDTRFF. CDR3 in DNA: TGTGCCAGCAGCCCCCGAGACACGCGGTTCTTC.

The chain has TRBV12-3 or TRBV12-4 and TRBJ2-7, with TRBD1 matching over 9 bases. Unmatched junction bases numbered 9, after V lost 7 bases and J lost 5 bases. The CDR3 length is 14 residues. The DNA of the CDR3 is TGTGCCAGCACCCCCGGGACAGGGAGGAACGAGCAGTACTTC. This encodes CASTPGTGRNEQYF.

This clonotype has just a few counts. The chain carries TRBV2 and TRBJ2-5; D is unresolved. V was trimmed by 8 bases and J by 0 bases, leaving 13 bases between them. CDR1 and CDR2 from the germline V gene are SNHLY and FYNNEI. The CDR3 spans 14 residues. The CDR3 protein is CASAQEWYQETQYF. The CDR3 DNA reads TGTGCCAGCGCTCAGGAGTGGTACCAAGAGACCCAGTACTTC.